These T cell receptor beta chains were read from a single sample in a study of blood T cell repertoires in COVID-19. The method was immunoSEQ multiplex PCR; TCRdb's version includes in-frame clones alone and lacks a portion of them. The sample records some 340,000 clones, roughly 85% being singletons. The sample was peripheral blood. These receptors came from a woman aged 18-29 years with acute or convalescent COVID-19. CDR3s leave out the opening cysteine and the closing phenylalanine or tryptophan. The order of the fields is V gene, J gene, D gene, CDR3 length, CDR3 protein. D genes are given only for firm matches.

V gene: TRBV2
J gene: TRBJ1-2
D gene: .
CDR3 length: 10
CDR3 protein: ASWDTNYGYT

V gene: TRBV18
J gene: TRBJ1-3
D gene: .
CDR3 length: 14
CDR3 protein: ASSPVGTGSGNTIY

V gene: TRBV18
J gene: TRBJ1-1
D gene: .
CDR3 length: 13
CDR3 protein: ASSSVAPLNTEAF

V gene: TRBV19
J gene: TRBJ1-5
D gene: .
CDR3 length: 12
CDR3 protein: ASDPGGGGQPQH

V gene: TRBV6-6
J gene: TRBJ2-1
D gene: .
CDR3 length: 13
CDR3 protein: ASALDSSRYNEQF

V gene: TRBV20-1
J gene: TRBJ1-1
D gene: .
CDR3 length: 9
CDR3 protein: TGERATEAF

V gene: TRBV13
J gene: TRBJ2-1
D gene: TRBD2
CDR3 length: 14
CDR3 protein: ATKRGGSSSYNEQF

V gene: TRBV28
J gene: TRBJ1-1
D gene: .
CDR3 length: 11
CDR3 protein: ASSWGGSAEAF

V gene: TRBV7-9
J gene: TRBJ1-1
D gene: TRBD1
CDR3 length: 13
CDR3 protein: ASLGQGRGYTEAF

V gene: TRBV18
J gene: TRBJ2-5
D gene: TRBD1
CDR3 length: 13
CDR3 protein: ASSPGTGNWETQY

V gene: TRBV11-2
J gene: TRBJ1-5
D gene: TRBD1
CDR3 length: 15
CDR3 protein: ASSPRTGAFSNQPQH

V gene: TRBV28
J gene: TRBJ1-3
D gene: .
CDR3 length: 15
CDR3 protein: ASSSRTGSSSGNTIY

V gene: TRBV27
J gene: TRBJ1-5
D gene: TRBD1
CDR3 length: 14
CDR3 protein: ASSQIGQGRNQPQH

V gene: TRBV2
J gene: TRBJ2-7
D gene: TRBD1
CDR3 length: 12
CDR3 protein: ASTGQGAESEQY

V gene: TRBV5-6
J gene: TRBJ1-2
D gene: .
CDR3 length: 14
CDR3 protein: ASSLVPPGRNHGYT

V gene: TRBV28
J gene: TRBJ2-1
D gene: TRBD2
CDR3 length: 14
CDR3 protein: ASSLSILAGAIEQF

V gene: TRBV12-3/TRBV12-4
J gene: TRBJ2-1
D gene: .
CDR3 length: 11
CDR3 protein: ASSLGQYNEQF

V gene: TRBV5-1
J gene: TRBJ1-5
D gene: .
CDR3 length: 14
CDR3 protein: ASSLGQQNSNQPQH

V gene: TRBV15
J gene: TRBJ2-4
D gene: .
CDR3 length: 16
CDR3 protein: ATNEAASLPVAKNIQY

V gene: TRBV13
J gene: TRBJ2-7
D gene: .
CDR3 length: 13
CDR3 protein: ASSLTRGDSYEQY

V gene: TRBV7-9
J gene: TRBJ2-3
D gene: .
CDR3 length: 16
CDR3 protein: ASSLGVQVWASTDTQY

V gene: TRBV19
J gene: TRBJ2-3
D gene: TRBD2
CDR3 length: 10
CDR3 protein: ASSTGRGTQY

V gene: TRBV3-1/TRBV3-2
J gene: TRBJ2-3
D gene: .
CDR3 length: 13
CDR3 protein: ASSLRAGSTDTQY

V gene: TRBV12-3/TRBV12-4
J gene: TRBJ1-1
D gene: .
CDR3 length: 9
CDR3 protein: ASSYRGRAF

V gene: TRBV6-1
J gene: TRBJ2-3
D gene: TRBD1
CDR3 length: 14
CDR3 protein: ASSEAPGGRGDTQY

V gene: TRBV28
J gene: TRBJ1-5
D gene: .
CDR3 length: 13
CDR3 protein: ASSFGGGNNQPQH

V gene: TRBV24-1
J gene: TRBJ2-5
D gene: .
CDR3 length: 15
CDR3 protein: ATSDLTRQGLPETQY

V gene: TRBV27
J gene: TRBJ2-7
D gene: TRBD2
CDR3 length: 14
CDR3 protein: ASSLGTSGSGYEQY

V gene: TRBV6-5
J gene: TRBJ1-1
D gene: .
CDR3 length: 11
CDR3 protein: ASMVEMNTEAF

V gene: TRBV18
J gene: TRBJ2-5
D gene: TRBD1
CDR3 length: 12
CDR3 protein: ASSPPTGGETQY

V gene: TRBV7-9
J gene: TRBJ2-2
D gene: .
CDR3 length: 13
CDR3 protein: ASSPTGITFGELF

V gene: TRBV4-1
J gene: TRBJ1-2
D gene: .
CDR3 length: 14
CDR3 protein: ASSHESREGVKGYT

V gene: TRBV9
J gene: TRBJ1-2
D gene: TRBD1
CDR3 length: 14
CDR3 protein: ASSPLRGAGGYGYT

V gene: TRBV30
J gene: TRBJ1-2
D gene: .
CDR3 length: 12
CDR3 protein: AWTSGQGNYGYT

V gene: TRBV19
J gene: TRBJ2-3
D gene: TRBD1
CDR3 length: 14
CDR3 protein: ASSIDPGQGSDTQY

V gene: TRBV5-6
J gene: TRBJ1-1
D gene: .
CDR3 length: 14
CDR3 protein: ASSLEFGGVRTEAF

V gene: TRBV21-1
J gene: TRBJ1-4
D gene: .
CDR3 length: 14
CDR3 protein: ASSPFAGAANEKLF

V gene: TRBV3-1/TRBV3-2
J gene: TRBJ2-7
D gene: TRBD2
CDR3 length: 14
CDR3 protein: ASSPLRTSGVYEQY